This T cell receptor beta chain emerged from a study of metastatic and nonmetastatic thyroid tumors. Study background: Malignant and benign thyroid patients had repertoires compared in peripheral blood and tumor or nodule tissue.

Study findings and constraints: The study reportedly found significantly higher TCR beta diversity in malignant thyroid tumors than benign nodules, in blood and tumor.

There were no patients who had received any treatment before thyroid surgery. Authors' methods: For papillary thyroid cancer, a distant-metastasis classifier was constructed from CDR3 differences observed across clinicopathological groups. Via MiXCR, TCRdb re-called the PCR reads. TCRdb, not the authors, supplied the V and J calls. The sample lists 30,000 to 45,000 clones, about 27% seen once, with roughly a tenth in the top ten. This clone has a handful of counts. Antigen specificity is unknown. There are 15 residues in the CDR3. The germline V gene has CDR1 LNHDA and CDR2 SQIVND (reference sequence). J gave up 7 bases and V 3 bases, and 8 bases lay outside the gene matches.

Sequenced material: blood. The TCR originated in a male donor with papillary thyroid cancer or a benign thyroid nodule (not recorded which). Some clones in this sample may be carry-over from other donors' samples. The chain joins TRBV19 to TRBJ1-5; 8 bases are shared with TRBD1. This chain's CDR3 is CASSINQGAWQPQHF. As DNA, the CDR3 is TGTGCCAGTAGTATTAACCAGGGGGCTTGGCAGCCCCAGCATTTT.